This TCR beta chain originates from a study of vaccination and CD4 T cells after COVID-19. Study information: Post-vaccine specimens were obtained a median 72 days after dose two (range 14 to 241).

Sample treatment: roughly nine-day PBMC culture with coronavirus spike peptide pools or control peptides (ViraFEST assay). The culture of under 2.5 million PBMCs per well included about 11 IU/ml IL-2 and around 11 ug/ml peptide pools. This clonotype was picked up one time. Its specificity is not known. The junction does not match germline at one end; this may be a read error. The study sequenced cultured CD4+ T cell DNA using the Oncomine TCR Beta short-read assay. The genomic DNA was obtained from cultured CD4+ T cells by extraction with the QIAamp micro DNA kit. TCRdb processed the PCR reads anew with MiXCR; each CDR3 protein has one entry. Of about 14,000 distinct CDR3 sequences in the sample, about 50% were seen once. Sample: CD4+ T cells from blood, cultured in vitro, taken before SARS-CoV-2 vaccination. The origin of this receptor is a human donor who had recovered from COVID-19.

CDR3 region: CANSLTTLGTNSPLHF. CDR3 sequence (DNA): TGTGCCAACAGTCTAACGACTCTGGGTACGAATTCACCCCTCCACTTT. The chain carries TRBV6-1 and TRBJ1-6; D gene uncertain. This CDR3 is built from 16 residues. Germline V lookup: CDR1 MNHNS, CDR2 SASEGT.